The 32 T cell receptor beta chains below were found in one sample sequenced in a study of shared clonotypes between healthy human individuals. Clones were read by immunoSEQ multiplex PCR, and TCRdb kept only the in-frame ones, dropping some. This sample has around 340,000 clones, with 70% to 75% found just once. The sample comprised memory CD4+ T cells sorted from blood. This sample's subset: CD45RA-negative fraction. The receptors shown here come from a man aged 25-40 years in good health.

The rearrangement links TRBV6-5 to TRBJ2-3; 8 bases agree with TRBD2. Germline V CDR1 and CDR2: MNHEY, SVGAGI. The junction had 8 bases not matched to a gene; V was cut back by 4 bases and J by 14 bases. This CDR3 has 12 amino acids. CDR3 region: CASSSSGGTRYF. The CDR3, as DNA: TGTGCCAGCAGTTCCTCCGGGGGGACTAGGTATTTT.

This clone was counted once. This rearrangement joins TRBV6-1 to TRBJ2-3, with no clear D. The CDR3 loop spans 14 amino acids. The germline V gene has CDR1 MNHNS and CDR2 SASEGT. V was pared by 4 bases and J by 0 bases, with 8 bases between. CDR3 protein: CASSGVTSTDTQYF. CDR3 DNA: TGTGCCAGCAGTGGGGTCACTAGCACAGATACGCAGTATTTT.

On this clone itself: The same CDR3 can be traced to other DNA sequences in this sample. The CDR3 nucleotides read TGTGCCAGCAGCTTAGGGGGGGTCCAAGAGACCCAGTACTTC. This gives the protein CASSLGGVQETQYF. The V and J genes are TRBV7-2 and TRBJ2-5, with TRBD2 as a possible D gene (6 bases). The CDR3 contains 14 residues. Trimming pared 1 base from V and 1 base from J, leaving 7 bases between. Germline loops: CDR1 SGHTA, CDR2 FQGNSA.

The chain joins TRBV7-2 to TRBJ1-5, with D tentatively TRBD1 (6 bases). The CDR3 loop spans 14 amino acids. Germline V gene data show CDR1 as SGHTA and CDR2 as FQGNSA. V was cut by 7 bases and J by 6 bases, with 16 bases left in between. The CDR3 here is CASTQQGGGQPQHF. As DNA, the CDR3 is TGTGCCAGCACCCAACAAGGGGGGGGTCAGCCCCAGCATTTT.

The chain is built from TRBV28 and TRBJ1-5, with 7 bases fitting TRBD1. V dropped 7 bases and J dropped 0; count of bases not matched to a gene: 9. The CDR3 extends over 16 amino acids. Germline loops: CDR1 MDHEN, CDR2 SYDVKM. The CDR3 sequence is CASIVRDSYSNQPQHF. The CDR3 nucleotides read TGTGCCAGCATAGTCCGGGACAGTTATAGCAATCAGCCCCAGCATTTT.

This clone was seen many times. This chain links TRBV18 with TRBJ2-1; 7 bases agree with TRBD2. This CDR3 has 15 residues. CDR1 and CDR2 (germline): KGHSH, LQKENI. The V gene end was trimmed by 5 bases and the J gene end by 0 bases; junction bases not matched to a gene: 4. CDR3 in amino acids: CASSKTSDSYNEQFF. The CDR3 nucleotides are TGTGCCAGCTCAAAAACTAGCGACTCCTACAATGAGCAGTTCTTC.

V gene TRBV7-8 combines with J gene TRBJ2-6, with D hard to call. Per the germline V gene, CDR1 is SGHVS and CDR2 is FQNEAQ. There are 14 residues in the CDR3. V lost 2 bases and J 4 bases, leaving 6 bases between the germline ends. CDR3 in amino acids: CASSLLTGANVLTF. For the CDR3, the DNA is TGTGCCAGCAGCTTATTAACCGGGGCCAACGTCCTGACTTTC.

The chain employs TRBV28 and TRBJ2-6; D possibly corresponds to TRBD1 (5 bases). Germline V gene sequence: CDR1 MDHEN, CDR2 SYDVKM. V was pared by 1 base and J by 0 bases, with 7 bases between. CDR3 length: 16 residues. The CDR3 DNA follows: TGTGCCAGCAGTTTATTAGGGGTCTCTGGGGCCAACGTCCTGACTTTC. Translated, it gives CASSLLGVSGANVLTF.

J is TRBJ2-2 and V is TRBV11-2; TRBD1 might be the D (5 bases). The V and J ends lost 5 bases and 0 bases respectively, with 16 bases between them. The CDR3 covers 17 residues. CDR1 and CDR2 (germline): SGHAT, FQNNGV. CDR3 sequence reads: CASSPYRQRPNTGELFF. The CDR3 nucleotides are TGTGCCAGCAGCCCCTACCGACAGAGACCGAACACCGGGGAGCTGTTTTTT.

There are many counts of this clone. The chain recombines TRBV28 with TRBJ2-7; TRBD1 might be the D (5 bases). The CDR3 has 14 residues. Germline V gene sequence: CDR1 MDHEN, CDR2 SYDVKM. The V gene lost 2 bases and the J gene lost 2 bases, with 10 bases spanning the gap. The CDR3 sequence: CASSLGAPPYEQYF. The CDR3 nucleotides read TGTGCCAGCAGTTTAGGGGCTCCACCCTACGAGCAGTACTTC.

The CDR3 nucleotides read TGTGCCAGCAGTTACAGGTTGGGATGGGACACTGAAGCTTTCTTT. Protein: CASSYRLGWDTEAFF. The chain links TRBV6-5 to TRBJ1-1; D is ambiguous. The CDR3 has 15 amino acids. Germline CDR1 and CDR2: MNHEY and SVGAGI. The ends were cut back, 2 bases at V and 3 bases at J, with 13 bases in the middle.

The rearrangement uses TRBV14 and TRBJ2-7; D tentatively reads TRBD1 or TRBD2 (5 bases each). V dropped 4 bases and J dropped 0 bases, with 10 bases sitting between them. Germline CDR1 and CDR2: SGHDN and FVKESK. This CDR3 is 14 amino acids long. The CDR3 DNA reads TGTGCCAGCAGCCCCGGGGACCTCTCCTACGAGCAGTACTTC. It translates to CASSPGDLSYEQYF.

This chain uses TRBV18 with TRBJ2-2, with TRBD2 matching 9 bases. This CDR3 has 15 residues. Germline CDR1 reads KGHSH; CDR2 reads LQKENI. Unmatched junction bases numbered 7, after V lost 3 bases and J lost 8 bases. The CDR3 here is CASSPGSGSTGELFF. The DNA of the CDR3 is TGTGCCAGCTCACCGGGTAGCGGGAGTACGGGGGAGCTGTTTTTT.

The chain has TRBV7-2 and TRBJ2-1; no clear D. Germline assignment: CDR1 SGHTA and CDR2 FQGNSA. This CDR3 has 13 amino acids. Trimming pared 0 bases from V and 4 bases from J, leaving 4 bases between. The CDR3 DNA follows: TGTGCCAGCAGCTTAGCGAGATACAATGAGCAGTTCTTC. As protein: CASSLARYNEQFF. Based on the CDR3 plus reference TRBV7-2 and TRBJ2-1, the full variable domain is GAGVSQSPSNKVTEKGKDVELRCDPISGHTALYWYRQSLGQGLEFLIYFQGNSAPDKSGLPSDRFSAERTGGSVSTLTIQRTQQEDSAVYLCASSLARYNEQFFGPGTRLTVL.

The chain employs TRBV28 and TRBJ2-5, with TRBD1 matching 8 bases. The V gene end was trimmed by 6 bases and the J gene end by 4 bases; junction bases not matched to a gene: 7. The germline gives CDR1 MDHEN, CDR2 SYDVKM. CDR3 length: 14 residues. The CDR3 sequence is CASRGAGTGETQYF. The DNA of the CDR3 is TGTGCCAGCAGGGGGGCTGGGACAGGAGAGACCCAGTACTTC.

The CDR3 bases are TGTGCCAGCAGCGTACAGGGGTCCTACAATGAGCAGTTCTTC. It translates to CASSVQGSYNEQFF. The chain links TRBV7-9 to TRBJ2-1, with 7 bases lining up with TRBD1. V lost 5 bases to trimming and J lost 1 base; unmatched junction nucleotides: 2. Germline CDR1 is SEHNR and CDR2 is FQNEAQ (reference sequence). The CDR3 runs 14 residues.

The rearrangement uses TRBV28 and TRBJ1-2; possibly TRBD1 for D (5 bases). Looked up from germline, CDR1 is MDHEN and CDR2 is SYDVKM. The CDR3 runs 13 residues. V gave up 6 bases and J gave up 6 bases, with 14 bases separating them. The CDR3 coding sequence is TGTGCCAGCAGCTCAAGCCCGGGGCATGGCTACACCTTC. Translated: CASSSSPGHGYTF.

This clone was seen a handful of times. Written as DNA, the CDR3 is TGTGCCAGCAGATCTGCGGGAGGGCCTGGTGGGGAGCTGTTTTTT. Residues: CASRSAGGPGGELFF. The chain carries TRBV6-6 and TRBJ2-2; 9 bases line up with TRBD2. Germline CDR1 MNHNY, CDR2 SVGAGI (reference sequence). This CDR3 region has 15 residues. Trimming at V came to 6 bases and at J to 8 bases, leaving 10 bases not matched to a gene.

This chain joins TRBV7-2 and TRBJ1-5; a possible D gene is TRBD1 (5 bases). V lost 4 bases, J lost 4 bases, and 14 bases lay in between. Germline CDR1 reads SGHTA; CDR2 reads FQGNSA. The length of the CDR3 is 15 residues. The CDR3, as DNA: TGTGCCAGCAGCTCAAGGCGGGGGGAAAATCAGCCCCAGCATTTT. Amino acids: CASSSRRGENQPQHF.

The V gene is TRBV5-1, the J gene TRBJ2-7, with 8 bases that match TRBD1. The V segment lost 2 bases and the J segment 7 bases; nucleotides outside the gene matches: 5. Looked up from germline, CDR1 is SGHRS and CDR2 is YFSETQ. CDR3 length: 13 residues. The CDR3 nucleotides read TGCGCCAGCAGCTTCGGACAGGGTAATGAGCAGTACTTC. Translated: CASSFGQGNEQYF.

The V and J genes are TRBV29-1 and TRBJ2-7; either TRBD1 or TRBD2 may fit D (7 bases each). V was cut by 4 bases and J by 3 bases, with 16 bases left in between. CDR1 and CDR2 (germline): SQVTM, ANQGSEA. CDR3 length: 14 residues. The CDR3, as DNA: TGCAGCGTTGGGAGGGAGGGACAGATCTACGAGCAGTACTTC. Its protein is CSVGREGQIYEQYF.

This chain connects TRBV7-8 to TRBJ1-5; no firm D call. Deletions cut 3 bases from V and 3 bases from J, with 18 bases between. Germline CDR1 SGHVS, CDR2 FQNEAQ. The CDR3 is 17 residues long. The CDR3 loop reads CASSFSTGFGYNQPQHF. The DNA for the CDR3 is TGTGCCAGCAGCTTCTCAACTGGATTCGGGTACAATCAGCCCCAGCATTTT.

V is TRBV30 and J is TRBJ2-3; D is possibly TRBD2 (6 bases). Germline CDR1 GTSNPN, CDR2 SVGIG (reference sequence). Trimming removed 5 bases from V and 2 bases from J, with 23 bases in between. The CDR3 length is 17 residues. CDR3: CAWAGGRYAGLTDTQYF. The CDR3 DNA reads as TGTGCCTGGGCCGGCGGACGGTACGCGGGGCTCACAGATACGCAGTATTTT. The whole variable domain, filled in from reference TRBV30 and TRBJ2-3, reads SQTIHQWPATLVQPVGSPLSLECTVEGTSNPNLYWYRQAAGRGLQLLFYSVGIGQISSEVPQNLSASRPQDRQFILSSKKLLLSDSGFYLCAWAGGRYAGLTDTQYFGPGTRLTVL.

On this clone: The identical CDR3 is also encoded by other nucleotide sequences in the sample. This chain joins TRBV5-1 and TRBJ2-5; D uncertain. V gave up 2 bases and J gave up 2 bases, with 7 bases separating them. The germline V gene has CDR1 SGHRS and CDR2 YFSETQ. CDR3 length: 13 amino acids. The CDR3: CASSLNSQETQYF. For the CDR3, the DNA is TGCGCCAGCAGCTTAAACAGTCAAGAGACCCAGTACTTC.

Here the CDR3 DNA reads TGTGCCAGCTCACCAAACGACGGCTACGAGCAGTACTTC. Protein sequence: CASSPNDGYEQYF. The genes are TRBV18 and TRBJ2-7; D is ambiguous. The CDR3 is 13 residues long. With 2 bases removed from V and 3 bases from J, the gap between germline ends came to 8 bases. Germline assignment: CDR1 KGHSH and CDR2 LQKENI.

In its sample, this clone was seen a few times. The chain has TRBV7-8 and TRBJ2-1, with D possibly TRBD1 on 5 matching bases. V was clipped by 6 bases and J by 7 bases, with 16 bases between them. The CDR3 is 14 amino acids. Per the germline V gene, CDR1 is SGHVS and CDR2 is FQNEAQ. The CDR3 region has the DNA TGTGCCAGCAGAGACATAGGGGTGGAGAATGAGCAGTTCTTC. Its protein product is CASRDIGVENEQFF. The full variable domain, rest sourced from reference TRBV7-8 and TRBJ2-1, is GAGVSQSPRYKVAKRGQDVALRCDPISGHVSLFWYQQALGQGPEFLTYFQNEAQLDKSGLPSDRFFAERPEGSVSTLKIQRTQQEDSAVYLCASRDIGVENEQFFGPGTRLTVL.

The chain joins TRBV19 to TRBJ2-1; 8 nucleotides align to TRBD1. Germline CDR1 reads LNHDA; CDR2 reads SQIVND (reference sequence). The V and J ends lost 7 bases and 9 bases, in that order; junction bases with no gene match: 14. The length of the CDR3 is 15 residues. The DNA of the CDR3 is TGTGCCAGTATAGCGCAGGGGGCCGTTGGTGGTGAGCAGTTCTTC. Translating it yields CASIAQGAVGGEQFF.

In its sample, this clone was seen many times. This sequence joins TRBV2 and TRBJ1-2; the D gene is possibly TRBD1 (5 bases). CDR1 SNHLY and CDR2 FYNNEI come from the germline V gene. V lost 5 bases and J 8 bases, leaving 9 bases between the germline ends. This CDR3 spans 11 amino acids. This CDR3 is CASSIAGGYTF. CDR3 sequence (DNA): TGTGCCAGCAGTATCGCAGGGGGCTACACCTTC.

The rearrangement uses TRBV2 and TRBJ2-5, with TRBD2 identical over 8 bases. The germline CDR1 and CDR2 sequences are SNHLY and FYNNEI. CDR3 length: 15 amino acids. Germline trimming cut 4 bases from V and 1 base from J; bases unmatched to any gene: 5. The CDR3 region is CASSVNSGIQETQYF. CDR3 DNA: TGTGCCAGCAGTGTTAATAGCGGGATCCAAGAGACCCAGTACTTC. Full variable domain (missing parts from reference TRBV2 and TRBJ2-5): EPEVTQTPSHQVTQMGQEVILRCVPISNHLYFYWYRQILGQKVEFLVSFYNNEISEKSEIFDDQFSVERPDGSNFTLKIRSTKLEDSAMYFCASSVNSGIQETQYFGPGTRLLVL.

The chain's CDR3 is CASSSTGTQETQYF. CDR3 DNA: TGCGCCAGCAGCTCAACCGGGACACAAGAGACCCAGTACTTC. The chain combines TRBV5-1 with TRBJ2-5; possible D gene TRBD1, 6 bases. The CDR3 is 14 residues long. From germline, CDR1 is SGHRS and CDR2 YFSETQ. V was trimmed by 3 bases and J by 2 bases, leaving 11 bases between them.

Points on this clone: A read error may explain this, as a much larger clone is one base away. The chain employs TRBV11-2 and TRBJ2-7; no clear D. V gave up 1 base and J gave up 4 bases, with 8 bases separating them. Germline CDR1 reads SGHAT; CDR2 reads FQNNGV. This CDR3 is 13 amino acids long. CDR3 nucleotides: TGTGCCAGCAGCTTAGGGGCGGAATACGAGCAGTACTTC. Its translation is CASSLGAEYEQYF.

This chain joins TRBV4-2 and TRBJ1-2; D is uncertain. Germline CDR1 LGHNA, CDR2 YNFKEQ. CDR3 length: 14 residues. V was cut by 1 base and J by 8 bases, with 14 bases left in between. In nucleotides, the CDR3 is TGTGCCAGCAGCCAAGGTACGGGTTTTTTGGGCTACACCTTC. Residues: CASSQGTGFLGYTF.